A single sample is the source of the 24 T cell receptor beta chains below, sequenced in a study of cytomegalovirus exposure and HLA in healthy donors. With 60 Vbeta and 13 Jbeta primers, the PCR was carried out. Here immunoSEQ multiplex PCR was the method, and the copy in TCRdb shows in-frame clones only, minus some. In the table there are about 100,000 clones, 79% of which are singletons. Sequenced sample: PBMCs. Receptor source: a woman aged 40 to 50 in good health and CMV-seronegative.

The CDR3 is CASSPAGSDGDEQFF. For the CDR3, the DNA is TGCGCCAGCAGCCCTGCCGGGAGTGACGGCGATGAGCAGTTCTTC. The V call is TRBV10-2, the J call TRBJ2-1, with D perhaps matching TRBD2 (6 bases). The CDR3 spans 15 residues. The germline gives CDR1 WSHSY, CDR2 SAAADI. The V and J ends lost 6 bases and 8 bases respectively, with 20 bases between them.

The rearrangement uses TRBV5-8 and TRBJ1-6, with unresolved D. Germline-derived CDR1 and CDR2 are SGHTS and YDEGEE. CDR3 size: 15 residues. V was shortened by 3 bases and J by 7 bases, with 14 bases between the two germline ends. In DNA form, the CDR3 reads TGTGCCAGCAGCTCAGATATCGTCAAGAATTCACCCCTCCACTTT. Protein sequence: CASSSDIVKNSPLHF.

The chain combines TRBV5-1 with TRBJ1-1; no definite D call. Per the germline V gene, CDR1 is SGHRS and CDR2 is YFSETQ. The CDR3 is 13 amino acids. V was clipped by 5 bases and J by 0 bases, with 8 bases between them. This CDR3 reads CASREGMNTEAFF. In nucleotides, the CDR3 is TGCGCCAGCAGGGAGGGAATGAACACTGAAGCTTTCTTT.

The chain has TRBV5-4 and TRBJ1-6, with D hard to call. Per the germline V gene, CDR1 is SGHNT and CDR2 is YYREEE (reference sequence). V was clipped by 5 bases and J by 0 bases, with 12 bases between them. The CDR3 is 16 residues long. CDR3 DNA: TGTGCCAGCAGTTCCGGGAAGAGCTCCTATAATTCACCCCTCCACTTT. Protein product: CASSSGKSSYNSPLHF.

V is TRBV30 and J is TRBJ1-1; 10 bases map to TRBD1. CDR3 size: 19 residues. CDR1 and CDR2 (germline): GTSNPN, SVGIG (reference sequence). V shed 1 base, J shed 6 bases, and the junction held 20 bases outside the gene matches. The CDR3 is CAWSGTNRASGQGWAEAFF. The CDR3 bases are TGTGCCTGGAGTGGGACCAACCGAGCATCGGGACAGGGGTGGGCTGAAGCTTTCTTT.

This clone was seen more than once but under ten times. The chain joins TRBV20-1 to TRBJ1-1; D might be TRBD1 (6 bases). Trimming removed 5 bases at V and 7 bases at J, with 11 bases between. The germline V gene encodes CDR1 DFQATT and CDR2 SNEGSKA (reference sequence). The CDR3 covers 11 residues. CDR3 region: CSAFGQIEAFF. The CDR3 bases are TGCAGTGCTTTTGGACAGATTGAAGCTTTCTTT.

The chain uses TRBV7-8 and TRBJ1-4, with D possibly TRBD1 on 5 matching bases. The V gene lost 2 bases and the J gene lost 0 bases, with 13 bases spanning the gap. CDR1 SGHVS and CDR2 FQNEAQ come from the germline V gene. The CDR3 covers 17 residues. CDR3 nucleotides: TGTGCCAGCAGCTTAAATTCGGGGGAAGCAACTAATGAAAAACTGTTTTTT. This sequence encodes CASSLNSGEATNEKLFF.

This clone was seen only once. The chain combines TRBV28 with TRBJ1-1, with D possibly TRBD1 on 5 matching bases. V lost 4 bases and J lost 1, with 13 bases in between. This CDR3 has 15 amino acids. Germline V gene data show CDR1 as MDHEN and CDR2 as SYDVKM. CDR3 region: CASSSPGQGNTEAFF. The CDR3 nucleotides read TGTGCCAGCAGTTCCCCTGGGCAGGGGAACACTGAAGCTTTCTTT.

This chain joins TRBV14 and TRBJ2-3, with D perhaps matching TRBD2 (6 bases). Germline assignment: CDR1 SGHDN and CDR2 FVKESK. The CDR3 is made up of 18 amino acids. V lost 0 bases, J lost 0 bases, and 16 bases lay in between. The CDR3 DNA is TGTGCCAGCAGCCAAGAATTACGGGACGGGACTAGCACAGATACGCAGTATTTT. Encoded protein: CASSQELRDGTSTDTQYF.

V usage is TRBV28 and J usage is TRBJ2-2, with 7 bases identical to TRBD1. This CDR3 has 14 amino acids. Germline CDR1 MDHEN, CDR2 SYDVKM. V lost 6 bases to trimming and J lost 4 bases; unmatched junction nucleotides: 5. CDR3 region: CASRLQGFTGELFF. The DNA of the CDR3 is TGTGCCAGCAGACTACAGGGGTTCACCGGGGAGCTGTTTTTT.

The chain uses TRBV15 and TRBJ2-6; TRBD2 is a possible D gene (5 bases). Trimming took 0 bases from V and 2 from J, leaving 11 bases between them. Germline V CDR1 and CDR2: LNHNV, YYDKDF (reference sequence). This CDR3 has 17 amino acids. CDR3 in amino acids: CATSRDAPGAGANVLTF. The CDR3 coding sequence is TGTGCCACCAGCAGAGATGCCCCCGGGGCTGGGGCCAACGTCCTGACTTTC. Using reference TRBV15 and TRBJ2-6 for the parts outside the CDR3, the full variable domain is DAMVIQNPRYQVTQFGKPVTLSCSQTLNHNVMYWYQQKSSQAPKLLFHYYDKDFNNEADTPDNFQSRRPNTSFCFLDIRSPGLGDTAMYLCATSRDAPGAGANVLTFGAGSRLTVL.

This chain joins TRBV19 and TRBJ2-3, with D hard to call. V was shortened by 5 bases and J by 0 bases, with 9 bases between the two germline ends. CDR3 length: 14 amino acids. The germline CDR1 and CDR2 sequences are LNHDA and SQIVND (reference sequence). CDR3 protein: CASSPGPSTDTQYF. The CDR3 DNA reads TGTGCCAGTAGTCCAGGTCCTAGCACAGATACGCAGTATTTT.

The V call is TRBV6-1, the J call TRBJ1-5; no firm D call. V lost 2 bases and J lost 2, with 10 bases in between. Germline loops: CDR1 MNHNS, CDR2 SASEGT. The CDR3 length is 15 residues. CDR3 sequence (DNA): TGTGCCAGCAGTGAATCCGTACTCGGCAATCAGCCCCAGCATTTT. Its translation: CASSESVLGNQPQHF.

Comments on this clone: At one of its ends the junction is not consistent with the germline gene, which may arise from a read error. This rearrangement joins TRBV7-9 to TRBJ1-1, with D possibly TRBD1 on 6 matching bases. Germline V gives CDR1 SEHNR, CDR2 FQNEAQ (reference sequence). The CDR3 loop spans 16 amino acids. The CDR3 loop reads CSSSSSLGGPDTEAFF. In DNA, the CDR3 is TGTTCCAGCAGCTCCTCCCTGGGGGGGCCGGACACTGAAGCTTTCTTT.

This sequence joins TRBV30 and TRBJ2-3, with no clear D. Trimming pared 2 bases from V and 8 bases from J, leaving 8 bases between. The CDR3 length is 11 residues. Germline CDR1 and CDR2: GTSNPN and SVGIG (reference sequence). The CDR3 is CAWSPPGTQYF. The CDR3 DNA follows: TGTGCCTGGAGTCCCCCCGGTACGCAGTATTTT.

The chain is built from TRBV28 and TRBJ1-6; D is ambiguous. Trimming took off 1 base at V and 6 bases at J, with 10 bases between the two ends. The length of the CDR3 is 15 residues. Germline values: CDR1 MDHEN, CDR2 SYDVKM. CDR3 sequence: CASSLSGVGNSPLHF. The CDR3 DNA reads as TGTGCCAGCAGTTTATCCGGGGTGGGTAATTCACCCCTCCACTTT.

The chain joins TRBV7-2 to TRBJ2-2; a possible D gene is TRBD2 (5 bases). Germline CDR1 reads SGHTA; CDR2 reads FQGNSA. V lost 5 bases, J lost 0 bases, and 10 bases lay in between. This CDR3 has 15 residues. CDR3 region: CASSPRTSNTGELFF. DNA of the CDR3: TGTGCCAGCAGCCCCCGGACTTCGAACACCGGGGAGCTGTTTTTT.

V and J are TRBV9 and TRBJ1-2; no reliable D call. V was shortened by 4 bases and J by 6 bases, with 22 bases between the two germline ends. The germline V gene encodes CDR1 SGDLS and CDR2 YYNGEE. The CDR3 totals 16 residues. This chain's CDR3 is CASSIGAGSSRHGYTF. The CDR3 nucleotides read TGTGCCAGCAGCATCGGTGCGGGGAGTTCACGGCATGGCTACACCTTC.

This sequence joins TRBV11-2 and TRBJ1-1; the match to TRBD1 covers 8 bases. V lost 2 bases, J lost 0 bases, and 11 bases stayed unmatched. CDR3 size: 18 residues. The germline CDR1 and CDR2 sequences are SGHAT and FQNNGV. This CDR3 is CASSLKVATGVMNTEAFF. In DNA form, the CDR3 reads TGTGCCAGCAGCTTAAAGGTGGCGACAGGGGTCATGAACACTGAAGCTTTCTTT.

This chain joins TRBV18 and TRBJ2-3; TRBD1 is a possible D gene (6 bases). CDR1 KGHSH and CDR2 LQKENI come from the germline V gene. This CDR3 spans 15 amino acids. With 5 bases removed from V and 1 base from J, the gap between germline ends came to 13 bases. CDR3 nucleotides: TGTGCCAGCTCATCGACAGGAAGCGGCACAGATACGCAGTATTTT. Amino acids: CASSSTGSGTDTQYF.

The rearrangement joins TRBV7-2 to TRBJ1-2, with TRBD1 as a possible D gene (6 bases). CDR3 length: 14 residues. Germline V gene lookup returns CDR1 SGHTA and CDR2 FQGNSA. V was trimmed by 1 base and J by 7 bases, leaving 13 bases between them. CDR3 loop: CASSLDTGSPGYTF. The CDR3 region has the DNA TGTGCCAGCAGCTTAGACACAGGGTCGCCTGGCTACACCTTC.

Turning to this clone: The conserved phenylalanine or tryptophan normally closing the CDR3 is absent here, so this likely arose from a read error. The chain combines TRBV28 with TRBJ1-2; D is possibly TRBD1 (5 bases). The CDR3 runs to 15 residues. The germline V gene encodes CDR1 MDHEN and CDR2 SYDVKM. V dropped 5 bases and J dropped 5 bases, with 18 bases sitting between them. As DNA, the CDR3 is TGTGCCAGCAGTCTCCACTCCGACAGAACTTATGGCTACACCCTC. Residues: CASSLHSDRTYGYTL.

This chain joins TRBV4-1 and TRBJ2-2; 10 nucleotides line up with TRBD2. V lost 0 bases and J lost 3; bases outside the gene matches: 4. The germline V gene encodes CDR1 MGHRA and CDR2 YSYEKL. CDR3 size: 17 residues. CDR3 sequence reads: CASSQETSGTYTGELFF. The CDR3 bases are TGCGCCAGCAGCCAAGAAACTAGCGGGACGTACACCGGGGAGCTGTTTTTT.

This clone was seen a handful of times. This chain uses TRBV5-3 with TRBJ2-1, with TRBD2 matching over 7 bases. TRBV5-3 is an open reading frame whose function is uncertain. CDR3 length: 18 residues. The V segment lost 4 bases and the J segment 0 bases; nucleotides outside the gene matches: 13. In nucleotides, the CDR3 is TGTGCCAGAAGCCCTGGTAGCGGGTTCCGATACTCCTACAATGAGCAGTTCTTC. Residues: CARSPGSGFRYSYNEQFF.